This T cell receptor beta chain is from a study of cytomegalovirus exposure and HLA in healthy donors (TCRdb year 2017). Regarding the complete study: In an earlier analysis of 587 of the donors, 276 Gb of sequence data and roughly 100 million unique TCR beta sequences from about 179 million T cells were reported. Roughly 300 gigabases of sequencing data and 75 million to 85 million unique TCR sequences made up an early release that covered under 750 HLA-typed donors. Of the roughly 430 genotyped donors, approximately 82% fell in the genetic ancestry cluster associated with self-reported Caucasian donors. The study aimed to test whether signatures of past pathogen exposure could be identified by cataloging public T cell receptors. The study used immunosequencing to profile the T cell repertoires of several hundred subjects and linked those repertoires to cytomegalovirus serostatus. Along with the approximately 700-subject first cohort, a separate validation cohort of about 110 different subjects was used. High-throughput TCR immunosequencing, statistical association of individual TCRs with disease status, and machine learning were combined to predict cytomegalovirus infection status. In a later analysis, previously published TCR beta repertoires from 670 or so donors were re-analyzed and high-resolution HLA genotyping was added so that TCR occurrence patterns could be studied. In the later analysis, no new phenotypic data were used to find candidate immune exposures; instead, reliance was placed on TCR beta sequences and their occurrence across donors. To decide whether each TCR beta V gene segment behaved as functional or pseudogenic, an earlier analysis of several hundred of the donors relied on high-throughput TCR beta sequencing. Donor age, sex, ethnicity and CMV serostatus were compiled alongside the repertoire data. A later genetic analysis used genome-wide SNP genotypes for about three fifths of the roughly 700 donors, treating that subset as a discovery cohort. All discovery cohort repertoires had been generated on a single sequencing platform. HLA typing covered class I and class II loci at four-digit resolution. Typing coverage differed by locus: A, B, C, DRB1 and DQB1 were typed in roughly 629-640 donors, DQA1 in about 510, DPA1 in nearly 610, and DPB1 in just under 490. Four or five DR-DQ haplotypes were handled as single units for association and clustering because linkage in the cohort was strong. On average, roughly 240,000 unique TCR beta nucleotide sequences were sequenced per donor among 398 genotyped donors of the cohort, with roughly 18% of those sequences being non-productive. The paper's findings and limits, for the study overall: Because counts were too low, seventeen rarely observed V segments, including chromosome 9 orphons, were left out of the earlier analysis of over 550 of the donors. Sequencing depth was assumed to be roughly uniform across donors in the presence/absence analyses, though that assumption may not hold. Compared with equally common non-associated chains, HLA-associated TCR beta chains in a later analysis were more clonally expanded and had lower generation probabilities. Cytomegalovirus status was reported to be diagnosed by the classifier with high specificity and sensitivity in both the original and validation cohorts. V-gene and J-gene trimming of TCR beta chains was associated with a missense DCLRE1C variant in a later genetic analysis, and the association was replicated in an independent cohort. Three of the identified cytomegalovirus-associated TCR beta chains were confirmed in vitro to be specific for cytomegalovirus antigens. In an earlier analysis of some 500 of the donors, most TCR beta V segments were observed in productive rearrangements about 90% or about 30% of the time, broadly matching IMGT annotations. In a later analysis, most CMV-associated TCR beta chains were found to appear HLA-restricted, with HLA associations seemingly driven largely by CMV exposure. A further reported finding was that TCR beta sequences accurately predicted the HLA-A and HLA-B alleles for most subjects in the first cohort. When HLA alleles, especially DR and DQ, strongly co-occurred, TCR associations were difficult to assign to individual alleles. A total of 150 or so TCR beta chains were listed by the study as associated with cytomegalovirus. A cluster of highly shared sequence variants was judged likely to represent a technical artifact of the sequencing pipeline. Immune exposure information for the cohort was limited to CMV serostatus. While some public TCRs were present in many individuals, most TCR sequences turned up only very rarely across donors. This cohort had only TCR beta chains sequenced, and the lack of alpha or paired-chain data limited which features could be detected. Some IMGT-functional V segments, including TRBV6-2 and TRBV6-3, could not be distinguished by the 87-base-pair reads and were therefore excluded. According to the authors, the approach could potentially be generalized to other disease states and immunological phenotypes. In a later analysis, the rate of TCR association differed among HLA loci, with DRB1 alleles having the most associated TCRs and HLA-C alleles having the fewest. Correlated functional status among segregating V segments might reflect linkage disequilibrium, but an unknown experimental factor could not be ruled out. In a later analysis, about 17,000 TCR beta sequences were associated with specific HLA alleles at a false discovery rate of 0.05. Several of the top co-occurrence clusters appeared to be linked to parvovirus B19, influenza, CMV and Epstein-Barr virus, according to a later analysis. HLA typing was unavailable for some donors at each locus, so association tests used only the typed subset. Compared with the roughly 720-donor mean, donors in an Asian-associated ancestry cluster had fewer N-insertions in productive TCRs, according to a later genetic analysis.

For this clone: The antigen this receptor binds is unknown. The sample holds no much larger clone one base away, and base qualities are not on file.

The CDR3 runs 16 residues from the cysteine to the phenylalanine. Solely the CDR3 DNA is kept, with 48 bases framed from the first base. CDR1 and CDR2, looked up from the germline V gene, are MGHDK and SYGVNS. Trimming leaves V shorter by 1 base and J shorter by 8 bases, with the junction holding 9 bases beyond the gene matches. The library was made by the immunoSEQ multiplex PCR assay. The multiplex PCR relied on a mix of 60 forward primers for TCR Vbeta segments and 13 reverse primers for TCR Jbeta segments. The CDR3 region of rearranged TCR beta genes was amplified from genomic DNA with a multiplex PCR assay. On the Illumina HiSeq System, the amplified TCR beta libraries were sequenced as 87-base-pair reads. Per the source publication's procedure: A later analysis tallied 75 million to 95 million unique TCR beta chains across the roughly 610 repertoires, and approximately 9.9 million of those chains were shared by two or more donors. Raw reads were error-corrected and collapsed into unique sequences with a nearest-neighbor algorithm that merged closely related sequences to remove PCR and sequencing errors. Alignment of CDR3 sequences to IMGT reference sequences was used to assign V, D and J gene segments. For a sequence to be retained, a match of at least six nucleotides was required to both a V gene segment and a J gene segment. A rearrangement was called productive if the CDR3 had no stop codons and remained in frame with V and J, and every other rearrangement was called non-productive. Following IMGT convention, CDR3 was defined as the stretch from the second conserved V-encoded cysteine up to the conserved J-encoded phenylalanine. The earlier analysis of more than 450 of the donors excluded sequences that lacked an unambiguous match to a single V gene segment. An earlier analysis of 450 to 650 of the donors called V segments functional above 56.7% productive rearrangements and segregating when the between-donor standard deviation exceeded 5%. A statistical classification framework was built for diagnosing cytomegalovirus status from the catalog of TCR beta chain sequences. V and J gene assignment, in a later analysis, came from comparing TCR nucleotide sequences with IMGT/GENE-DB human TR gene sequences. The TCRdist pipeline was used in a later analysis to assign CDR3 sequences and most-parsimonious VDJ recombination scenarios. In a later analysis, each TCR beta chain was defined by its CDR3 amino acid sequence together with its V-gene family, and reads without a unique V-gene family were excluded. As a way to deal with suspected cross-contamination and a sequencing artifact, a later analysis dropped roughly 600 nucleotide sequences that were highly shared and had low generation probability. For each public chain, a later analysis derived a clonal expansion index from normalized ranks of inferred template counts within each repertoire. In a later analysis, generation probabilities were computed with a VDJ recombination model fitted to out-of-frame rearrangements, and the resulting probabilities were checked against IGoR. A later analysis scored TCR-TCR, TCR-HLA and TCR-CMV co-occurrence with hypergeometric tests, applying a repertoire-size bias correction to TCR pairs. False discovery rates were estimated in a later analysis by permuting HLA or CMV assignments 20 times. In a later analysis, co-occurring TCRs were grouped using DBSCAN, and TCRdist sequence similarity was added for clustering within HLA-allele-positive subsets. Repertoires with fewer than 30,000 or more than 120,000 public chains, plus five repertoires with anomalous nucleotide sharing, were excluded from co-occurrence clustering. Held by TCRdb, this immuneACCESS table contains in-frame sequences only and omits some clones. Under half of the omission traces to an unresolved V gene where checked; the cause of the rest is unknown. D and trimming come from the DNA, and the V and J calls and clone size come from that table. For this sample there are about 150,000 clones; 70% to 90% appear just once. The top ten clonotypes cover just over 2.5% of the sample.

The cohort was made up of 666 healthy bone marrow donors. All cohort members were sampled while nominally healthy, although unrecorded immune exposures were likely present. The donor was CMV seropositive and was included in the group of 289 seropositive cohort members. A peripheral blood sample was provided by each donor, and peripheral blood mononuclear cells were used for TCR beta sequencing. Genomic DNA extraction from the blood cell samples was performed with the Qiagen DNeasy Blood Extraction Kit. This receptor was identified in a man aged 25 to 40 in good health and CMV-seropositive. The chain is assembled from TRBV25-1 and TRBJ2-1, and 9 junctional nucleotides match TRBD1. The source material was PBMCs. The CDR3 protein is CASSESGTGLSDEQFF. The nucleotides are TGTGCCAGCAGTGAATCCGGGACAGGGTTAAGCGATGAGCAGTTCTTC.